Following are 16 T cell receptor beta chains from one sample sequenced in a study of OX40 agonist ivuxolimab in advanced cancers. The table came from immunoSEQ multiplex PCR; TCRdb's copy has only in-frame clones and leaves some out. The sample records almost 85,000 clones, 94% being singletons. The sequencing here drew on CD4+ or CD8+ T cells sorted from blood, taken in a trial of the OX40 agonist ivuxolimab. The origin of the receptors is an adult with an advanced solid tumor such as melanoma, head and neck, liver or kidney cancer.

For this clone: Other DNA sequences in this specimen translate into the identical CDR3. V is TRBV28 and J is TRBJ1-5, with a tentative D call TRBD1 (6 bases). The CDR3 has 15 amino acids. V lost 3 bases and J lost 1, with 10 bases in between. Germline V gene lookup returns CDR1 MDHEN and CDR2 SYDVKM. The CDR3 coding sequence is TGTGCCAGCAGTTTTACCGGACAGAGCAATCAGCCCCAGCATTTT. It specifies CASSFTGQSNQPQHF.

The genes are TRBV9 and TRBJ2-2, with 7 positions matching TRBD1. CDR1 is SGDLS and CDR2 is YYNGEE in the germline V gene. Germline trimming cut 0 bases from V and 1 base from J; bases unmatched to any gene: 9. The CDR3 has 18 residues. The CDR3 loop is CASSVGIQGKQNTGELFF. The CDR3 DNA reads TGTGCCAGCAGCGTAGGGATACAGGGGAAGCAGAACACCGGGGAGCTGTTTTTT. Together with reference TRBV9 and TRBJ2-2, the CDR3 gives the full variable domain: DSGVTQTPKHLITATGQRVTLRCSPRSGDLSVYWYQQSLDQGLQFLIQYYNGEERAKGNILERFSAQQFPDLHSELNLSSLELGDSALYFCASSVGIQGKQNTGELFFGEGSRLTVL.

This chain joins TRBV11-2 and TRBJ2-5, with TRBD1 identical over 7 bases. Trimming cost V 3 bases and J 4 bases; bases outside gene matches: 8. The length of the CDR3 is 15 residues. Per germline, CDR1 SGHAT and CDR2 FQNNGV. The chain's CDR3 is CASSFLPQGIETQYF. The DNA of the CDR3 is TGTGCCAGCAGCTTTCTTCCACAGGGGATAGAGACCCAGTACTTC.

This clone was counted once. J is TRBJ2-2 and V is TRBV25-1, with no clear D. V was shortened by 3 bases and J by 5 bases, with 10 bases between the two germline ends. The CDR3 sequence is 14 residues long. Germline assignment: CDR1 MGHDK and CDR2 SYGVNS. CDR3 sequence (DNA): TGTGCCAGCAGTGAGGTCGGATGGACCGGGGAGCTGTTTTTT. This sequence encodes CASSEVGWTGELFF.

This clone is deemed medium-sized. This specimen includes other DNA sequences encoding the same CDR3. V gene TRBV6-5 combines with J gene TRBJ1-1; 9 nucleotides line up with TRBD1. Germline loops: CDR1 MNHEY, CDR2 SVGAGI. Trimming removed 6 bases from V and 4 bases from J; junction bases left unmatched: 6. The CDR3 totals 14 residues. The CDR3 coding sequence is TGTGCCAGCAGCTTGACAGGGGGGGTCACTGAAGCTTTCTTT. It translates to CASSLTGGVTEAFF.

The J gene is TRBJ2-5, the V gene TRBV2; 7 nucleotides agree with TRBD1. CDR3 length equals 15 residues. The junction had 9 bases not matched to a gene; V was cut back by 4 bases and J by 4 bases. In germline, CDR1 is SNHLY, CDR2 FYNNEI. The CDR3 loop is CASSGPGQAAETQYF. CDR3 nucleotide sequence: TGTGCCAGCAGTGGTCCCGGACAGGCGGCAGAGACCCAGTACTTC.

The chain has TRBV9 and TRBJ2-7; 10 positions match TRBD1. Germline CDR1 SGDLS, CDR2 YYNGEE. This CDR3 spans 15 amino acids. With 3 bases clipped from V and 2 bases from J, the junction kept 5 bases outside the gene matches. The CDR3 region is CASSATGTGAYEQYF. Written as DNA, the CDR3 is TGTGCCAGCAGCGCCACCGGGACAGGGGCCTACGAGCAGTACTTC.

The chain combines TRBV10-3 with TRBJ2-3; D remains unclear. Trimming stripped 6 bases from V and 0 bases from J, with 7 bases between. The CDR3 loop spans 13 amino acids. Germline lookup yields CDR1 ENHRY and CDR2 SYGVKD. This CDR3 is CAIRDSSTDTQYF. CDR3 coding DNA: TGTGCCATCAGGGATAGCAGCACAGATACGCAGTATTTT.

The V gene is TRBV6-1, the J gene TRBJ2-7; 8 bases are a match to TRBD2. V shed 6 bases, J shed 3 bases, and the junction held 7 bases outside the gene matches. The CDR3 has 14 residues. CDR1 is MNHNS, CDR2 SASEGT, per germline. The CDR3 is CASRSEAGVYEQYF. The CDR3 nucleotides are TGTGCCAGCAGGTCCGAAGCGGGAGTCTACGAGCAGTACTTC.

In the case of this clone: Different DNA sequences within this sample yield the same CDR3. The rearrangement links TRBV29-1 to TRBJ2-1; tentatively, D is TRBD1 (6 bases). V lost 0 bases to trimming and J lost 7 bases, with 10 bases between them. This CDR3 has 13 amino acids. Per the germline V gene, CDR1 is SQVTM and CDR2 is ANQGSEA. The CDR3 loop reads CSVEDRGGNEQFF. The DNA of the CDR3 is TGCAGCGTTGAAGACAGGGGTGGGAATGAGCAGTTCTTC.

The chain is built from TRBV10-2 and TRBJ2-5; 7 bases agree with TRBD2. The ends lost 0 bases at V and 2 bases at J; junction bases unmatched: 12. The CDR3 extends over 18 amino acids. Looked up from germline, CDR1 is WSHSY and CDR2 is SAAADI. The CDR3 reads CASSESKVWWEGQETQYF. The CDR3 DNA reads as TGCGCCAGCAGTGAGTCGAAGGTCTGGTGGGAGGGTCAAGAGACCCAGTACTTC.

The V and J genes are TRBV18 and TRBJ2-2; 8 bases fit TRBD1. V shed 3 bases, J shed 0 bases, and the junction held 3 bases outside the gene matches. The CDR3 loop spans 16 amino acids. The germline V gene has CDR1 KGHSH and CDR2 LQKENI. CDR3 DNA sequence: TGTGCCAGCTCACCTAGGGACAGGACGAACACCGGGGAGCTGTTTTTT. Translated: CASSPRDRTNTGELFF.

The chain combines TRBV9 with TRBJ2-5; maybe TRBD2 (5 bases). The V and J ends lost 0 bases and 5 bases respectively, with 17 bases between them. CDR1 and CDR2 from the germline V gene are SGDLS and YYNGEE. This CDR3 has 16 residues. The CDR3 coding sequence is TGTGCCAGCAGCGTAGGCCTGGCGGGCCTTTCGGAGACCCAGTACTTC. Encoded protein: CASSVGLAGLSETQYF.

The chain carries TRBV28 and TRBJ2-5; weak D call: TRBD1 (5 bases). The CDR3 consists of 14 residues. Germline CDR1 reads MDHEN; CDR2 reads SYDVKM. Trimming removed 6 bases at V and 1 base at J, with 12 bases between. The CDR3 sequence is CASRTPQGQETQYF. The CDR3 DNA follows: TGTGCCAGCAGAACCCCCCAGGGCCAAGAGACCCAGTACTTC.

V gene TRBV27 combines with J gene TRBJ2-3, with a tentative D call TRBD1 (6 bases). This CDR3 contains 14 residues. V was pared by 5 bases and J by 5 bases, with 14 bases between. CDR1 is MNHEY, CDR2 SMNVEV, per germline (reference sequence). CDR3 DNA: TGTGCCAGCAGTCCAGGGACAAGCGGAGATACGCAGTATTTT. This sequence encodes CASSPGTSGDTQYF.

The rearrangement links TRBV7-2 to TRBJ2-6, with D uncertain. V lost 3 bases, J lost 4 bases, and 16 bases lay in between. The length of the CDR3 is 17 residues. Germline V gene lookup returns CDR1 SGHTA and CDR2 FQGNSA. The CDR3 here is CASSLIFRVPGANVLTF. The CDR3 bases are TGTGCCAGCAGCTTGATATTCCGGGTCCCCGGGGCCAACGTCCTGACTTTC.